A single sample is the source of the 30 T cell receptor beta chains below, sequenced in a study of cytomegalovirus exposure and HLA in healthy donors. PCR was performed using 60 Vbeta and 13 Jbeta primers. Profiled with immunoSEQ multiplex PCR; TCRdb holds only in-frame clones, not every one. This table holds 99,000 or so clones, about 80% found once. Sequencing was carried out using PBMCs. The source of these receptors is a man aged 35 to 55 in good health and CMV-seropositive.

The CDR3 sequence is CASSLGGLYEQYF. CDR3 coding DNA: TGTGCCAGCAGCTTAGGGGGCCTCTACGAGCAGTACTTC. This rearrangement joins TRBV7-2 to TRBJ2-7; TRBD1 is a possible D gene (5 bases). Per germline, CDR1 SGHTA and CDR2 FQGNSA. V was clipped by 1 base and J by 3 bases, with 7 bases between them. The CDR3 loop spans 13 amino acids.

This clone appeared a few times. At one boundary the junction diverges from the germline segment, which might be a read error. This sequence joins TRBV29-1 and TRBJ2-6; TRBD2 agrees at 8 bases. Germline CDR1 reads SQVTM; CDR2 reads ANQGSEA. The CDR3 totals 15 residues. The CDR3 region is CSVVGGVSGANGLTF. The CDR3 nucleotides are TGCAGCGTTGTCGGGGGGGTCTCTGGGGCCAACGGCCTGACTTTC.

This clone was picked up a small number of times. The chain joins TRBV5-5 to TRBJ1-6, with a tentative D call TRBD1 (6 bases). The germline gives CDR1 SGHKS, CDR2 YYEKEE (reference sequence). The CDR3 has 14 residues. The V end lost 3 bases, the J end lost 5 bases, and 9 bases lay between the germline ends. The CDR3 sequence is CASSSGQDNSPLHF. CDR3 DNA sequence: TGTGCCAGCAGCTCGGGACAAGATAATTCACCCCTCCACTTT.

J is TRBJ1-2 and V is TRBV28, with D possibly being TRBD1 (6 bases). V was trimmed by 6 bases and J by 2 bases, leaving 10 bases between them. Germline values: CDR1 MDHEN, CDR2 SYDVKM. The CDR3 is 13 residues long. The DNA of the CDR3 is TGTGCCAGCAGAGAAACAGGGAACTATGGCTACACCTTC. This codes for CASRETGNYGYTF.

The V and J genes are TRBV9 and TRBJ2-1; 9 bases are shared with TRBD2. This CDR3 is 15 amino acids long. Germline V gives CDR1 SGDLS, CDR2 YYNGEE. V lost 4 bases and J lost 3; bases outside the gene matches: 5. The CDR3 coding sequence is TGTGCCAGCAGCCCCGGACTAGCGCGCTACAATGAGCAGTTCTTC. Translation: CASSPGLARYNEQFF.

This chain connects TRBV28 to TRBJ2-7; D is unresolved. This CDR3 contains 17 residues. CDR1 is MDHEN and CDR2 is SYDVKM in the germline V gene. With 1 base removed from V and 4 bases from J, the gap between germline ends came to 20 bases. The CDR3 loop is CASSLLRLGALLYEQYF. CDR3 bases: TGTGCCAGCAGTTTATTGAGGTTGGGTGCTTTGTTATACGAGCAGTACTTC.

The sample holds a few counts of this clone. This chain links TRBV7-2 with TRBJ1-1; D gene unclear. Germline CDR1 SGHTA, CDR2 FQGNSA. The V end was cut by 3 bases, the J end by 3 bases, with 17 bases between. The CDR3 is 16 amino acids. The CDR3 spells CASSLRPPPADTEAFF. The CDR3 coding sequence is TGTGCCAGCAGCTTGAGGCCCCCTCCAGCGGACACTGAAGCTTTCTTT.

V gene TRBV6-1 combines with J gene TRBJ2-7; maybe TRBD2 (6 bases). V gave up 6 bases and J gave up 5 bases, with 11 bases separating them. The CDR3 consists of 12 residues. CDR1 MNHNS and CDR2 SASEGT come from the germline V gene. The CDR3 bases are TGTGCCAGCAGCCAGACTAGACACGAGCAGTACTTC. Amino acid sequence: CASSQTRHEQYF.

CDR3 in amino acids: CASSPAGSGRPDTQYF. The CDR3 bases are TGTGCCAGCAGCCCGGCGGGTAGCGGGAGGCCAGATACGCAGTATTTT. The chain couples TRBV13 to TRBJ2-3; 10 bases align to TRBD2. J gave up 4 bases and V 5 bases, and 9 bases lay outside the gene matches. CDR3 length: 16 amino acids. Per the germline V gene, CDR1 is PRHDT and CDR2 is FYEKMQ (reference sequence).

The chain has TRBV5-1 and TRBJ2-5; 12 nucleotides line up with TRBD2. Germline V lookup: CDR1 SGHRS, CDR2 YFSETQ. V shed 1 base, J shed 2 bases, and the junction held 6 bases outside the gene matches. The CDR3 totals 17 residues. The CDR3 region is CASSLRGLAGDQETQYF. CDR3 coding DNA: TGCGCCAGCAGCTTGAGGGGACTAGCGGGCGATCAAGAGACCCAGTACTTC.

The chain has TRBV7-2 and TRBJ1-5; possible D gene TRBD1, 5 bases. Germline V gene sequence: CDR1 SGHTA, CDR2 FQGNSA. V was shortened by 2 bases and J by 7 bases, with 21 bases between the two germline ends. The CDR3 contains 17 residues. The DNA of the CDR3 is TGTGCCAGCAGCTTACGCGGGACGGGGGTTTACCCACAGCCCCAGCATTTT. Amino acids: CASSLRGTGVYPQPQHF.

This rearrangement joins TRBV15 to TRBJ2-1; D unclear. The germline gives CDR1 LNHNV, CDR2 YYDKDF (reference sequence). CDR3 length: 16 residues. V lost 5 bases to trimming and J lost 3 bases, with 17 bases between them. CDR3 sequence reads: CATSGTDPPGYNEQFF. DNA of the CDR3: TGTGCCACCAGCGGAACCGACCCGCCGGGCTACAATGAGCAGTTCTTC.

As regards this clone: An end of the junction differs from the germline gene, which may be a read error. The J gene is TRBJ2-6, the V gene TRBV6-5, with 7 bases matching TRBD1. Germline CDR1 reads MNHEY; CDR2 reads SVGAGI. This CDR3 contains 15 residues. The CDR3 nucleotides are TGTGCCAGCAGCAGACAGGGCTCTGGGGCCAACGGCCTGACTTTC. Residues: CASSRQGSGANGLTF.

As regards this clone: At one of its ends the junction is not consistent with the germline gene, which may arise from a read error. This chain uses TRBV7-9 with TRBJ2-7; 10 positions agree with TRBD1. The CDR3 loop spans 12 amino acids. Germline V CDR1 and CDR2: SEHNR, FQNEAQ (reference sequence). CDR3 coding DNA: TGTGCCAGCAGCTTATCGGGGGGGACAGGGGTCTTC. This codes for CASSLSGGTGVF.

The V call is TRBV5-5, the J call TRBJ2-1; D not certain. Germline V gene lookup returns CDR1 SGHKS and CDR2 YYEKEE (reference sequence). The CDR3 contains 14 residues. V lost 2 bases and J 4 bases, leaving 10 bases between the germline ends. This chain's CDR3 is CASSLSPEYNEQFF. CDR3 nucleotides: TGTGCCAGCAGCTTAAGTCCGGAGTACAATGAGCAGTTCTTC.

About this clone itself: At one of its ends the junction is not consistent with the germline gene, which may arise from a read error. The J gene is TRBJ2-6, the V gene TRBV18; 8 nucleotides line up with TRBD1. Per germline, CDR1 KGHSH and CDR2 LQKENI. CDR3 length: 16 residues. CDR3 DNA: TGTGCCAGCTCCTGGTTCAGGGAGACAGGGGCCAACGGCCTGACTTTC. Translated, it gives CASSWFRETGANGLTF.

The chain carries TRBV6-5 and TRBJ1-3; D uncertain. Germline V CDR1 and CDR2: MNHEY, SVGAGI. The CDR3 is 14 residues long. V lost 7 bases, J lost 0 bases, and 10 bases lay in between. In DNA form, the CDR3 reads TGTGCCAGCAAGAGGTCCGGCTCTGGAAACACCATATATTTT. It specifies CASKRSGSGNTIYF.

The rearrangement joins TRBV7-3 to TRBJ2-5; 7 bases fit TRBD2. The CDR3 contains 15 residues. Per germline, CDR1 SGHTA and CDR2 FQGTGA. Germline trimming cut 3 bases from V and 5 bases from J; bases unmatched to any gene: 9. The CDR3 spells CASSFYAGVGETQYF. CDR3 in DNA: TGTGCCAGCAGCTTTTACGCGGGAGTCGGGGAGACCCAGTACTTC. The whole variable domain, remainder taken from reference TRBV7-3 and TRBJ2-5, is GAGVSQTPSNKVTEKGKYVELRCDPISGHTALYWYRQSLGQGPEFLIYFQGTGAADDSGLPNDRFFAVRPEGSVSTLKIQRTERGDSAVYLCASSFYAGVGETQYFGPGTRLLVL.

V usage is TRBV2 and J usage is TRBJ2-5, with D perhaps matching TRBD2 (6 bases). Germline V gene sequence: CDR1 SNHLY, CDR2 FYNNEI. This CDR3 has 15 amino acids. V lost 1 base to trimming and J lost 1 base, with 10 bases between them. The CDR3 DNA is TGTGCCAGCAGTGAAGGGAGGGGCCCCCAAGAGACCCAGTACTTC. Translated, it gives CASSEGRGPQETQYF.

The count of this clone is one. The gene calls are TRBV9 and TRBJ2-1; 7 bases map to TRBD1. CDR1 SGDLS and CDR2 YYNGEE come from the germline V gene. V dropped 5 bases and J dropped 5; count of bases not matched to a gene: 4. The CDR3 spans 13 residues. CDR3 coding DNA: TGTGCCAGCAGAGACAGGGAAAACAATGAGCAGTTCTTC. Protein sequence: CASRDRENNEQFF. The full variable domain, completed using reference TRBV9 and TRBJ2-1, is DSGVTQTPKHLITATGQRVTLRCSPRSGDLSVYWYQQSLDQGLQFLIQYYNGEERAKGNILERFSAQQFPDLHSELNLSSLELGDSALYFCASRDRENNEQFFGPGTRLTVL.

V gene TRBV4-1 combines with J gene TRBJ2-5; D is perhaps TRBD2 (6 bases). The J call may be in error: the DNA end matches TRBJ2-7 better. Germline V gene sequence: CDR1 MGHRA, CDR2 YSYEKL. The CDR3 totals 14 residues. CDR3 sequence reads: CASSPLEGTYEQYF. The CDR3 DNA follows: TGCGCCAGCAGCCCACTGGAGGGAACCTACGAGCAGTACTTC.

This clone has only one observation. The gene calls are TRBV7-3 and TRBJ2-3, with 9 bases fitting TRBD1. Losses at the gene ends were 5 bases for V and 3 bases for J; bases not matched to a gene: 6. This CDR3 has 15 residues. Germline CDR1 and CDR2: SGHTA and FQGTGA. The CDR3 loop reads CASSAGTGRTDTQYF. In nucleotides, the CDR3 is TGTGCCAGCAGCGCCGGGACAGGGCGTACAGATACGCAGTATTTT.

V gene TRBV9 combines with J gene TRBJ2-3; TRBD2 matches 13 bases. V trimming: 0 bases; J trimming: 1 base; junction bases outside the gene matches: 2. The CDR3 consists of 17 residues. Germline loops: CDR1 SGDLS, CDR2 YYNGEE. Here the CDR3 reads CASSVATSGGGTDTQYF. As DNA, the CDR3 is TGTGCCAGCAGCGTAGCTACTAGCGGGGGGGGCACAGATACGCAGTATTTT.

The rearrangement links TRBV4-2 to TRBJ2-5; 15 bases are shared with TRBD2. This CDR3 comprises 20 residues. Germline V gives CDR1 LGHNA, CDR2 YNFKEQ. The V and J ends lost 0 bases and 7 bases, in that order; junction bases with no gene match: 15. Written as DNA, the CDR3 is TGTGCCAGCAGCCAAGAGGTGGGACTAGCGGGGGGTCCAAGGGGCGGGACCCAGTACTTC. This sequence encodes CASSQEVGLAGGPRGGTQYF.

V usage is TRBV14 and J usage is TRBJ2-7; 9 bases fit TRBD1. Trimming removed 5 bases from V and 4 bases from J; junction bases left unmatched: 9. This CDR3 has 15 residues. Per germline, CDR1 SGHDN and CDR2 FVKESK. CDR3 DNA: TGTGCCAGCAGCTTAAGCGGGACAGGGTTTTACGAGCAGTACTTC. It specifies CASSLSGTGFYEQYF.

The V call is TRBV2, the J call TRBJ2-6, with D possibly matching TRBD2 (5 bases). This CDR3 spans 18 amino acids. Germline V CDR1 and CDR2: SNHLY, FYNNEI. Trimming took 5 bases from V and 0 from J, leaving 17 bases between them. CDR3 sequence (DNA): TGTGCCAGCAGTTTCGACCCTGGTGGAGGCTCTGGGGCCAACGTCCTGACTTTC. Residues: CASSFDPGGGSGANVLTF.

This rearrangement joins TRBV2 to TRBJ2-1; D remains unclear. Trimming removed 2 bases at V and 4 bases at J, with 18 bases between. CDR1 and CDR2 from the germline V gene are SNHLY and FYNNEI. This CDR3 has 17 amino acids. The CDR3: CASSERGQGWVYNEQFF. The CDR3 coding sequence is TGTGCCAGCAGTGAACGAGGTCAAGGATGGGTGTACAATGAGCAGTTCTTC. Together with reference TRBV2 and TRBJ2-1, the CDR3 gives the full variable domain: EPEVTQTPSHQVTQMGQEVILRCVPISNHLYFYWYRQILGQKVEFLVSFYNNEISEKSEIFDDQFSVERPDGSNFTLKIRSTKLEDSAMYFCASSERGQGWVYNEQFFGPGTRLTVL.

This rearrangement joins TRBV11-3 to TRBJ2-7, with D unclear. V was cut by 2 bases and J by 3 bases, with 8 bases left in between. Germline assignment: CDR1 SGHNT and CDR2 YENEEA. CDR3 length: 13 amino acids. The CDR3 sequence is CASSLSYSYEQYF. DNA of the CDR3: TGTGCCAGCAGCTTAAGCTACAGCTACGAGCAGTACTTC.

Of note for this clone: One junction end does not reproduce the germline sequence, and a read error may be involved. The J gene is TRBJ2-7, the V gene TRBV2; TRBD1 aligns across 8 bases. Germline V gene lookup returns CDR1 SNHLY and CDR2 FYNNEI. The CDR3 is 14 residues long. The chain's CDR3 is CASSDQGAIYGQYF. In DNA form, the CDR3 reads TGTGCCAGCAGTGACCAGGGGGCGATCTACGGGCAGTACTTC.

The CDR3 DNA sequence: TGTGCCAGCAGACCGGGACTAGGGGTTTCACCCCTCCACTTT. Amino acids: CASRPGLGVSPLHF. V is TRBV6-5 and J is TRBJ1-6; TRBD1 might be the D (5 bases). V lost 6 bases to trimming and J lost 9 bases, with 15 bases between them. Germline assignment: CDR1 MNHEY and CDR2 SVGAGI. The CDR3 loop spans 14 amino acids.